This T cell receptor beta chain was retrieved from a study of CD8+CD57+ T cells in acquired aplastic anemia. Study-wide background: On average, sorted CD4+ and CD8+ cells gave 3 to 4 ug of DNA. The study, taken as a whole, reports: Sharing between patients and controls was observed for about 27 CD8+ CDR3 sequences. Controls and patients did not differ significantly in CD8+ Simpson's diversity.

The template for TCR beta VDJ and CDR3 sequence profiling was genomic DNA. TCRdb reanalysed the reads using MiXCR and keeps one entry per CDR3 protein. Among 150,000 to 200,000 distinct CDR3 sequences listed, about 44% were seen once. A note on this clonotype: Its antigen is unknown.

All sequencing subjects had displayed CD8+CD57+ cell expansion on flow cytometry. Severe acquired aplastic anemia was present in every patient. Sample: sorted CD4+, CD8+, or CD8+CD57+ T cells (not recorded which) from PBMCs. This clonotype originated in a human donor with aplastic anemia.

The CDR3 nucleotides read TGCGCCAGCAGCCAATCGGGACAGGGAAATCAGCCCCAGCATTTT. It translates to CASSQSGQGNQPQHF. The V gene is TRBV4-1, the J gene TRBJ1-5, with 9 bases fitting TRBD1. After removal of 2 bases from V and 4 bases from J, the junction contained 3 bases not matched to a gene. Per the germline V gene, CDR1 is MGHRA and CDR2 is YSYEKL. The CDR3 runs 15 residues.